A single sample is the source of the 27 T cell receptor beta chains below, sequenced in a study of human T cells and chemical hapten exposure. This sample's time point: patch test 3, about 24 weeks after DPC sensitization. The treatment denotes: therapeutic diphenylcyclopropenone sensitization with weekly scalp DPC. One entry per CDR3 protein results from TCRdb running MiXCR on the RACE reads. The sample lists some 90,000 distinct CDR3 sequences, approximately 10% occurring once. The sample in question was whole blood, obtained in connection with sensitization to the hapten diphenylcyclopropenone (DPC). The source is a woman aged 25 to 39 with alopecia areata. Some clones in this sample may be carry-over from other donors' samples.

This clonotype was seen a handful of times. The chain recombines TRBV12-3 or TRBV12-4 with TRBJ2-7; D is perhaps TRBD1 (5 bases). This CDR3 region has 13 residues. The ends were cut back, 2 bases at V and 6 bases at J, with 11 bases in the middle. This CDR3 is CASSLRGKVEQYF. The DNA of the CDR3 is TGTGCCAGCAGTTTAAGGGGTAAGGTCGAGCAGTACTTC.

This clonotype was seen at least ten times. V is TRBV28 and J is TRBJ2-7; 7 bases map to TRBD1. This CDR3 comprises 15 residues. Germline CDR1 and CDR2: MDHEN and SYDVKM. Germline trimming cut 4 bases from V and 3 bases from J; bases unmatched to any gene: 9. CDR3 loop: CASSSQGQSIYEQYF. CDR3 DNA sequence: TGTGCCAGCAGTTCCCAGGGACAGTCCATCTACGAGCAGTACTTC.

This chain uses TRBV11-2 with TRBJ2-5; D remains unclear. V lost 6 bases to trimming and J lost 5 bases, with 10 bases between them. Germline V CDR1 and CDR2: SGHAT, FQNNGV. The CDR3 extends over 12 amino acids. This CDR3 reads CASSYGVETQYF. As DNA, the CDR3 is TGTGCCAGCAGTTATGGCGTCGAGACCCAGTACTTC. Using reference TRBV11-2 and TRBJ2-5 for the parts outside the CDR3, the full variable domain is EAGVAQSPRYKIIEKRQSVAFWCNPISGHATLYWYQQILGQGPKLLIQFQNNGVVDDSQLPKDRFSAERLKGVDSTLKIQPAKLEDSAVYLCASSYGVETQYFGPGTRLLVL.

This clonotype was recorded many times. The rearrangement uses TRBV18 and TRBJ1-5, with D unclear. Germline V gene data show CDR1 as KGHSH and CDR2 as LQKENI. V shed 6 bases and J shed 4 bases, with 10 bases lying between them. The CDR3 runs to 13 residues. The CDR3 reads CASSGPENQPQHF. For the CDR3, the DNA is TGTGCCAGCTCTGGACCCGAAAATCAGCCCCAGCATTTT.

This clonotype was found many times. The chain couples TRBV28 to TRBJ2-7; D is undetermined. Germline V lookup: CDR1 MDHEN, CDR2 SYDVKM. V shed 2 bases and J shed 6 bases, with 8 bases lying between them. CDR3 size: 12 residues. The CDR3 nucleotides are TGTGCCAGCAGTTTAATAGCAGGCGAGCAGTACGTC. As protein: CASSLIAGEQYV.

This clonotype was recorded a few times. The V call is TRBV7-6, the J call TRBJ2-2; TRBD2 agrees at 14 bases. CDR1 is SGHVS, CDR2 FNYEAQ, per germline. The CDR3 sequence is 18 residues long. J lost 7 bases, V lost 2 bases, and 9 bases had no gene match. The CDR3 sequence is CASSLKATSGRAGGELFF. Here the CDR3 DNA reads TGTGCCAGCAGCTTAAAGGCGACTAGCGGGAGGGCCGGCGGGGAGCTGTTTTTT. Complete variable domain (other parts from reference TRBV7-6 and TRBJ2-2): GAGVSQSPRYKVTKRGQDVALRCDPISGHVSLYWYRQALGQGPEFLTYFNYEAQQDKSGLPNDRFSAERPEGSISTLTIQRTEQRDSAMYRCASSLKATSGRAGGELFFGEGSRLTVL.

The chain has TRBV10-1 and TRBJ1-3; D is uncertain. With 0 bases removed from V and 3 bases from J, the gap between germline ends came to 6 bases. CDR1 and CDR2 (germline): WNHNN, SYGVQD (reference sequence). This CDR3 has 14 amino acids. The CDR3 DNA follows: TGCGCCAGCAGTGAGTCTACTTATGGAAACACCATATATTTT. This translates into CASSESTYGNTIYF.

In its sample, this clonotype was seen many times. The rearrangement joins TRBV28 to TRBJ2-5, with TRBD2 identical over 10 bases. This CDR3 has 14 residues. V lost 10 bases and J lost 6; bases outside the gene matches: 11. Per germline, CDR1 MDHEN and CDR2 SYDVKM. CDR3 loop: CAIKQREGGKTQYF. The CDR3 DNA sequence: TGTGCCATTAAACAGCGGGAGGGCGGGAAGACCCAGTACTTC.

The CDR3 region has the DNA TGTGCCAGCAGCTTACAAACAGGGCCAGAGACCCAGTACTTC. It specifies CASSLQTGPETQYF. The J gene is TRBJ2-5, the V gene TRBV5-4; a possible D gene is TRBD1 (6 bases). CDR3 length: 14 amino acids. Germline CDR1 is SGHNT and CDR2 is YYREEE (reference sequence). Trimming left V 2 bases short and J 4 bases short, with 12 bases between.

A few counts support this clonotype. The chain employs TRBV29-1 and TRBJ2-1; 7 nucleotides agree with TRBD2. CDR3 size: 11 residues. The V and J ends lost 8 bases and 7 bases, in that order; junction bases with no gene match: 5. Germline loops: CDR1 SQVTM, CDR2 ANQGSEA. This CDR3 is CSPSSGNEQFF. CDR3 nucleotide sequence: TGCAGCCCGAGTAGCGGGAATGAGCAGTTCTTC.

This clonotype has a handful of counts. V is TRBV10-3 and J is TRBJ1-1; D unresolved. This CDR3 has 15 amino acids. The germline gives CDR1 ENHRY, CDR2 SYGVKD. V lost 3 bases to trimming and J lost 0 bases, with 11 bases between them. CDR3 region: CAISDQASMNTEAFF. CDR3 coding DNA: TGTGCCATCAGTGATCAGGCATCAATGAACACTGAAGCTTTCTTT.

This clonotype was recorded at least ten times. V and J are TRBV18 and TRBJ2-6; D possibly corresponds to TRBD1 (6 bases). The V end was cut by 4 bases, the J end by 0 bases, with 13 bases between. The CDR3 spans 17 residues. Looked up from germline, CDR1 is KGHSH and CDR2 is LQKENI. The CDR3: CASSLSGQSSGANVLTF. In DNA, the CDR3 is TGTGCCAGCTCACTCTCGGGACAAAGCTCTGGGGCCAACGTCCTGACTTTC.

This clonotype occurred many times. The CDR3 region has the DNA TGTGCCAGCTCACCGGGGACTAGCGGGAGGGCCTTGGGGAGTGAGCAGTTCTTC. Amino acids: CASSPGTSGRALGSEQFF. The chain employs TRBV18 and TRBJ2-1, with 16 bases lining up with TRBD2. The J segment lost 9 bases and the V segment lost 3 bases, leaving 11 bases of the junction unmatched. Germline assignment: CDR1 KGHSH and CDR2 LQKENI. This CDR3 comprises 18 residues.

This clonotype was found many times. This sequence joins TRBV4-3 and TRBJ1-2, with 8 bases matching TRBD1. Germline V gene data show CDR1 as LGHNA and CDR2 as YSLEER. The CDR3 has 18 residues. With 5 bases clipped from V and 1 base from J, the junction kept 15 bases outside the gene matches. CDR3 in amino acids: CASSYVSSGTGNNYGYTF. The CDR3 bases are TGCGCCAGCAGCTACGTCTCGTCCGGGACAGGAAATAACTATGGCTACACCTTC.

This clonotype was found many times. This rearrangement joins TRBV18 to TRBJ2-7, with D uncertain. Trimming shortened V by 6 bases and J by 0 bases, and 6 bases separated the two germline ends. The V gene's germline CDR1 is KGHSH and CDR2 LQKENI. The CDR3 is made up of 12 amino acids. CDR3 in DNA: TGTGCCAGCTCGGGCAGCTCCTACGAGCAGTACTTC. It codes for CASSGSSYEQYF.

This clonotype was observed many times. This rearrangement joins TRBV7-6 to TRBJ2-3; the D gene is possibly TRBD2 (6 bases). The CDR3 length is 14 residues. Germline assignment: CDR1 SGHVS and CDR2 FNYEAQ. V lost 5 bases, J lost 7 bases, and 16 bases lay in between. The CDR3 DNA is TGTGCCAGCAGCACCCCGGCGGGGCCTTATACGCAGTATTTT. It codes for CASSTPAGPYTQYF.

The V gene is TRBV6-4, the J gene TRBJ2-3; D is ambiguous. The CDR3 covers 15 residues. Germline V gene sequence: CDR1 MRHNA, CDR2 SNTAGT. The germline V and J ends were trimmed by 0 bases and 0 bases, with 7 bases remaining between them. CDR3 in amino acids: CASSDSAASTDTQYF. The CDR3 coding sequence is TGTGCCAGCAGTGACTCTGCGGCCAGCACAGATACGCAGTATTTT.

This clonotype occurred many times. The chain is built from TRBV7-8 and TRBJ2-3; the D gene is possibly TRBD1 (7 bases). The V end lost 3 bases, the J end lost 0 bases, and 10 bases lay between the germline ends. Germline CDR1 is SGHVS and CDR2 is FQNEAQ. This CDR3 is 15 amino acids long. The CDR3 reads CASSFAGGSTDTQYF. The CDR3 coding sequence is TGTGCCAGCAGCTTTGCAGGGGGGAGCACAGATACGCAGTATTTT.

This clonotype occurred a few times. V and J are TRBV6-1 and TRBJ1-2; D is undetermined. In germline, CDR1 is MNHNS, CDR2 SASEGT. The CDR3 runs to 14 residues. Trimming stripped 3 bases from V and 4 bases from J, with 12 bases between. As DNA, the CDR3 is TGTGCCAGCAGTGAGACAACAGTTTCCTATGGCTACACCTTC. It encodes CASSETTVSYGYTF.

The chain uses TRBV4-1 and TRBJ2-5, with TRBD2 matching over 8 bases. Germline-derived CDR1 and CDR2 are MGHRA and YSYEKL. The J segment lost 3 bases and the V segment lost 4 bases, leaving 10 bases of the junction unmatched. There are 16 residues in the CDR3. The CDR3 DNA follows: TGCGCCAGCAGCCCCATTACCGGGGGGGCCAAAGAGACCCAGTACTTC. As protein: CASSPITGGAKETQYF.

This clonotype was found many times. The genes are TRBV5-1 and TRBJ1-1; maybe TRBD1 (5 bases). Germline CDR1 is SGHRS and CDR2 is YFSETQ. Trimming removed 6 bases at V and 4 bases at J, with 16 bases between. The CDR3 is 14 amino acids. In nucleotides, the CDR3 is TGCGCCAGCACCCCAGGGCCGGGTGCCACTGAAGCTTTCTTT. The encoded protein is CASTPGPGATEAFF.

The chain links TRBV6-5 to TRBJ1-5; TRBD1 agrees at 7 bases. After removal of 6 bases from V and 2 bases from J, the junction contained 4 bases not matched to a gene. This CDR3 is built from 14 residues. In germline, CDR1 is MNHEY, CDR2 SVGAGI. CDR3 sequence: CASSFTGGNQPQHF. The DNA for the CDR3 is TGTGCCAGCAGCTTCACAGGGGGCAATCAGCCCCAGCATTTT.

The chain couples TRBV28 to TRBJ2-7, with 7 nucleotides matching TRBD1. J was trimmed by 8 bases and V by 4 bases; bases with no gene match: 2. Germline CDR1 is MDHEN and CDR2 is SYDVKM. This CDR3 has 11 residues. The CDR3 DNA reads as TGTGCCAGCAGTTCGGGACAGAAGCAGTACTTC. This gives the protein CASSSGQKQYF.

This clonotype was observed many times. The rearrangement uses TRBV5-1 and TRBJ1-5, with TRBD1 identical over 9 bases. Per germline, CDR1 SGHRS and CDR2 YFSETQ. There are 15 residues in the CDR3. J gave up 3 bases and V 5 bases, and 6 bases lay outside the gene matches. DNA for the CDR3: TGCGCCAGCAGAACCGGGACAGGGATCAATCAGCCCCAGCATTTT. This translates into CASRTGTGINQPQHF. The full variable domain, completed using reference TRBV5-1 and TRBJ1-5, is KAGVTQTPRYLIKTRGQQVTLSCSPISGHRSVSWYQQTPGQGLQFLFEYFSETQRNKGNFPGRFSGRQFSNSRSEMNVSTLELGDSALYLCASRTGTGINQPQHFGDGTRLSIL.

This clonotype was observed a few times. The CDR3 reads CSARVAGVRNIQYF. DNA for the CDR3: TGCAGTGCTAGAGTAGCGGGAGTACGAAACATTCAGTACTTC. The chain employs TRBV20-1 and TRBJ2-4, with 9 bases that match TRBD2. The CDR3 is 14 amino acids. Germline assignment: CDR1 DFQATT and CDR2 SNEGSKA (reference sequence). Germline trimming cut 1 base from V and 6 bases from J; bases unmatched to any gene: 4.

At least ten counts were recorded for this clonotype. CDR3 protein: CASSPGQQSQPQHF. In DNA form, the CDR3 reads TGTGCCAGCTCACCGGGACAGCAGAGCCAGCCCCAGCATTTT. The gene calls are TRBV18 and TRBJ1-5; 7 bases map to TRBD1. J gave up 7 bases and V 3 bases, and 6 bases lay outside the gene matches. The germline CDR1 and CDR2 sequences are KGHSH and LQKENI. This CDR3 spans 14 amino acids. Full variable domain (remainder filled in from reference TRBV18 and TRBJ1-5): NAGVMQNPRHLVRRRGQEARLRCSPMKGHSHVYWYRQLPEEGLKFMVYLQKENIIDESGMPKERFSAEFPKEGPSILRIQQVVRGDSAAYFCASSPGQQSQPQHFGDGTRLSIL.

V gene TRBV2 combines with J gene TRBJ2-1; 8 nucleotides line up with TRBD1. Germline lookup yields CDR1 SNHLY and CDR2 FYNNEI. V dropped 6 bases and J dropped 7; count of bases not matched to a gene: 5. The CDR3 extends over 13 amino acids. The DNA for the CDR3 is TGTGCCAGCAGAGGACAGGGATTAAATGAGCAGTTCTTC. Its protein product is CASRGQGLNEQFF.